The 28 T cell receptor beta chains presented below share a single source sample, sequenced in a study of cytomegalovirus exposure and HLA in healthy donors. The PCR used 60 Vbeta and 13 Jbeta primers. Assay: immunoSEQ multiplex PCR; the TCRdb copy retains only in-frame clones and omits some. The sample holds more than 95,000 clones, over 70% seen once. The sample taken for sequencing was PBMCs. The receptors shown here come from a male donor in good health and CMV-seronegative.

The chain employs TRBV6-6 and TRBJ1-5, with 9 positions matching TRBD1. This CDR3 region has 14 residues. The trim removed 7 bases at V and 5 bases at J, leaving 6 bases unmatched. Germline CDR1 and CDR2: MNHNY and SVGAGI (reference sequence). CDR3 loop: CASNLGTGYQPQHF. CDR3 sequence (DNA): TGTGCCAGCAACCTAGGGACAGGGTATCAGCCCCAGCATTTT.

The chain uses TRBV11-3 and TRBJ2-7; D call uncertain. Germline assignment: CDR1 SGHNT and CDR2 YENEEA. Trimming removed 0 bases from V and 5 bases from J, with 11 bases in between. The CDR3 has 14 residues. The CDR3 DNA follows: TGTGCCAGCAGCTTAGATGGGCTCCCCCACGAGCAGTACTTC. Amino acids: CASSLDGLPHEQYF.

J is TRBJ2-5 and V is TRBV11-3; unclear D gene. The DNA end lines up better with TRBJ2-7; the J call may be wrong. In germline, CDR1 is SGHNT, CDR2 YENEEA. CDR3 length: 14 residues. The CDR3 loop reads CASSLVLGSYEQYF. The CDR3 DNA follows: TGTGCCAGCAGCTTAGTCTTGGGCTCCTACGAGCAGTACTTC.

A single count supports this clone. This chain joins TRBV5-4 and TRBJ2-7; a weak D match, TRBD1 (5 bases). The CDR3 contains 13 residues. Germline V lookup: CDR1 SGHNT, CDR2 YYREEE (reference sequence). V was clipped by 5 bases and J by 2 bases, with 11 bases between them. The chain's CDR3 is CASSSDTPYEQYF. Here the CDR3 DNA reads TGTGCCAGCAGTTCGGACACCCCCTACGAGCAGTACTTC.

V is TRBV5-1 and J is TRBJ2-1; 10 positions agree with TRBD1. The germline gives CDR1 SGHRS, CDR2 YFSETQ. Trimming removed 7 bases from V and 4 bases from J; junction bases left unmatched: 5. The length of the CDR3 is 14 residues. The CDR3 DNA follows: TGCGCCAGCGGCGGACAGGGGGGGTACAATGAGCAGTTCTTC. It specifies CASGGQGGYNEQFF.

The rearrangement uses TRBV27 and TRBJ2-1; TRBD1 matches 8 bases. Trimming cost V 0 bases and J 8 bases; bases outside gene matches: 12. CDR1 and CDR2 from the germline V gene are MNHEY and SMNVEV (reference sequence). The CDR3 extends over 17 amino acids. The CDR3, as DNA: TGTGCCAGCAGTTTATCGGGACAGGACCCCTTTCGGCATGAGCAGTTCTTC. Its protein is CASSLSGQDPFRHEQFF.

Written as DNA, the CDR3 is TGCAGCGTTGTCTGGGGCGCGAACACTGAAGCTTTCTTT. Translation: CSVVWGANTEAFF. The V call is TRBV29-1, the J call TRBJ1-1, with D possibly matching TRBD1 (5 bases). CDR1 SQVTM and CDR2 ANQGSEA come from the germline V gene. Trimming removed 4 bases at V and 1 base at J, with 10 bases between. The CDR3 sequence is 13 residues long. The full variable domain, its missing parts supplied by reference TRBV29-1 and TRBJ1-1, is SAVISQKPSRDICQRGTSLTIQCQVDSQVTMMFWYRQQPGQSLTLIATANQGSEATYESGFVIDKFPISRPNLTFSTLTVSNMSPEDSSIYLCSVVWGANTEAFFGQGTRLTVV.

V is TRBV11-2 and J is TRBJ1-2, with D unclear. Germline V gene lookup returns CDR1 SGHAT and CDR2 FQNNGV. Between the trimmed V and J ends, which lost 4 bases and 6 bases, there was a span of 9 bases. The CDR3 is 12 residues long. The CDR3, as DNA: TGTGCCAGCAGCTGGGAGGCCAATGGCTACACCTTC. This sequence encodes CASSWEANGYTF.

The V call is TRBV18, the J call TRBJ2-7; TRBD2 is a possible D gene (5 bases). The CDR3 is 11 residues long. CDR1 and CDR2 from the germline V gene are KGHSH and LQKENI. V gave up 3 bases and J gave up 5 bases, with 5 bases separating them. DNA of the CDR3: TGTGCCAGCTCACCCGGGGACGAGCAGTACTTC. Its translation is CASSPGDEQYF.

The chain employs TRBV6-5 and TRBJ2-1; D remains ambiguous. CDR3 length equals 15 residues. The germline V and J ends were trimmed by 5 bases and 8 bases, with 19 bases remaining between them. Germline V gene lookup returns CDR1 MNHEY and CDR2 SVGAGI. Here the CDR3 DNA reads TGTGCCAGCAGTGCCCCGCCTGGGCCGAATCATGAGCAGTTCTTC. It translates to CASSAPPGPNHEQFF.

The chain combines TRBV30 with TRBJ1-3; unclear D gene. The CDR3 consists of 15 residues. The germline gives CDR1 GTSNPN, CDR2 SVGIG (reference sequence). The germline V and J ends were trimmed by 2 bases and 0 bases, with 11 bases remaining between them. In DNA form, the CDR3 reads TGTGCCTGGAGTACCCTGGCAGGCTCTGGAAACACCATATATTTT. It encodes CAWSTLAGSGNTIYF. Full variable domain (rest looked up from reference TRBV30 and TRBJ1-3): SQTIHQWPATLVQPVGSPLSLECTVEGTSNPNLYWYRQAAGRGLQLLFYSVGIGQISSEVPQNLSASRPQDRQFILSSKKLLLSDSGFYLCAWSTLAGSGNTIYFGEGSWLTVV.

The CDR3 here is CASSVSSGIGTGELFF. The DNA of the CDR3 is TGTGCCAGCAGCGTGTCTAGCGGGATAGGCACCGGGGAGCTGTTTTTT. The chain combines TRBV9 with TRBJ2-2, with TRBD2 identical over 9 bases. The length of the CDR3 is 16 residues. Germline CDR1 reads SGDLS; CDR2 reads YYNGEE. V shed 2 bases, J shed 4 bases, and the junction held 6 bases outside the gene matches.

The chain couples TRBV6-1 to TRBJ2-5, with D possibly TRBD2 on 6 matching bases. V was trimmed by 1 base and J by 5 bases, leaving 17 bases between them. This CDR3 has 16 residues. The germline CDR1 and CDR2 sequences are MNHNS and SASEGT. The DNA of the CDR3 is TGTGCCAGCAGTGAAGATTATCGGGACTTAGAGGAGACCCAGTACTTC. Translating it yields CASSEDYRDLEETQYF.

The chain joins TRBV30 to TRBJ2-7; TRBD1 matches 7 bases. CDR3 length: 14 amino acids. The trim removed 1 base at V and 6 bases at J, leaving 9 bases unmatched. Germline V gives CDR1 GTSNPN, CDR2 SVGIG (reference sequence). The CDR3 protein is CAWSEGTGESEQYF. The CDR3 nucleotides are TGTGCCTGGAGTGAGGGTACAGGGGAATCCGAGCAGTACTTC.

V usage is TRBV5-1 and J usage is TRBJ2-7, with a tentative D call TRBD2 (5 bases). The V end was cut by 0 bases, the J end by 1 base, with 17 bases between. The CDR3 covers 17 residues. Germline assignment: CDR1 SGHRS and CDR2 YFSETQ. CDR3 nucleotides: TGCGCCAGCAGCTTGGCCTTAACTGGCGGGCTATCCTACGAGCAGTACTTC. Translation gives CASSLALTGGLSYEQYF.

The rearrangement uses TRBV11-1 and TRBJ2-1; 8 positions match TRBD1. Losses at the gene ends were 5 bases for V and 10 bases for J; bases not matched to a gene: 7. Germline-derived CDR1 and CDR2 are SGHAT and FQDESV (reference sequence). The length of the CDR3 is 13 residues. The CDR3 DNA is TGTGCCAGCAGCCAAGCCTGGGACAGGGAGCAGTTCTTC. This gives the protein CASSQAWDREQFF.

This clone was counted a few times. This sequence joins TRBV20-1 and TRBJ2-7; maybe TRBD1 (5 bases). The V end lost 5 bases, the J end lost 6 bases, and 11 bases lay between the germline ends. In germline, CDR1 is DFQATT, CDR2 SNEGSKA (reference sequence). This CDR3 is built from 11 residues. The CDR3 region is CSAGPGIEQYF. The CDR3 coding sequence is TGCAGTGCTGGCCCAGGGATCGAGCAGTACTTC.

This clone was seen once. Here the CDR3 DNA reads TGTGCCAGCTCACCATACAGCTCCTACGAGCAGTACTTC. Protein sequence: CASSPYSSYEQYF. This sequence joins TRBV18 and TRBJ2-7; D uncertain. Deletions cut 2 bases from V and 0 bases from J, with 5 bases between. CDR3 length: 13 amino acids. Germline V CDR1 and CDR2: KGHSH, LQKENI. Full variable domain (rest looked up from reference TRBV18 and TRBJ2-7): NAGVMQNPRHLVRRRGQEARLRCSPMKGHSHVYWYRQLPEEGLKFMVYLQKENIIDESGMPKERFSAEFPKEGPSILRIQQVVRGDSAAYFCASSPYSSYEQYFGPGTRLTVT.

This chain joins TRBV2 and TRBJ2-1; the match to TRBD2 covers 9 bases. J was trimmed by 4 bases and V by 9 bases; bases with no gene match: 10. Per the germline V gene, CDR1 is SNHLY and CDR2 is FYNNEI. The CDR3 is 15 residues long. The CDR3 loop is CASGEGGRGYNEQFF. CDR3 DNA sequence: TGTGCCAGTGGGGAGGGCGGGAGGGGATACAATGAGCAGTTCTTC. Full variable domain (missing parts from reference TRBV2 and TRBJ2-1): EPEVTQTPSHQVTQMGQEVILRCVPISNHLYFYWYRQILGQKVEFLVSFYNNEISEKSEIFDDQFSVERPDGSNFTLKIRSTKLEDSAMYFCASGEGGRGYNEQFFGPGTRLTVL.

The chain recombines TRBV15 with TRBJ1-3, with a possible D match to TRBD1 (5 bases). Per the germline V gene, CDR1 is LNHNV and CDR2 is YYDKDF (reference sequence). CDR3 length: 16 amino acids. The V end lost 5 bases, the J end lost 2 bases, and 16 bases lay between the germline ends. This CDR3 is CATSGRSAGAGNTIYF. CDR3 coding DNA: TGTGCCACCAGCGGTCGATCCGCGGGGGCTGGAAACACCATATATTTT.

The rearrangement links TRBV2 to TRBJ1-5; TRBD1 might be the D (6 bases). The CDR3 spans 13 residues. The V gene lost 7 bases and the J gene lost 5 bases, with 12 bases spanning the gap. The V gene's germline CDR1 is SNHLY and CDR2 FYNNEI. CDR3 sequence (DNA): TGTGCCAGCACTACAGGGTTGGATCAGCCCCAGCATTTT. The encoded protein is CASTTGLDQPQHF.

The chain combines TRBV19 with TRBJ2-7, with D possibly being TRBD1 (5 bases). There are 13 residues in the CDR3. Between the trimmed V and J ends, which lost 8 bases and 3 bases, there was a span of 14 bases. Germline CDR1 LNHDA, CDR2 SQIVND (reference sequence). The CDR3 DNA reads as TGTGCCAGTTGGGAAGGACATGGCTACGAGCAGTACTTC. Amino acid sequence: CASWEGHGYEQYF. Together with reference TRBV19 and TRBJ2-7, the CDR3 gives the full variable domain: DGGITQSPKYLFRKEGQNVTLSCEQNLNHDAMYWYRQDPGQGLRLIYYSQIVNDFQKGDIAEGYSVSREKKESFPLTVTSAQKNPTAFYLCASWEGHGYEQYFGPGTRLTVT.

The V gene is TRBV7-9, the J gene TRBJ2-6, with D perhaps matching TRBD2 (5 bases). V dropped 5 bases and J dropped 1 base, with 15 bases sitting between them. The germline V gene encodes CDR1 SEHNR and CDR2 FQNEAQ (reference sequence). The CDR3 is made up of 17 amino acids. The CDR3 sequence is CASSHPGGRSGANVLTF. CDR3 in DNA: TGTGCCAGCAGCCATCCCGGAGGAAGATCTGGGGCCAACGTCCTGACTTTC. The whole variable domain, filled in from reference TRBV7-9 and TRBJ2-6, reads DTGVSQNPRHKITKRGQNVTFRCDPISEHNRLYWYRQTLGQGPEFLTYFQNEAQLEKSRLLSDRFSAERPKGSFSTLEIQRTEQGDSAMYLCASSHPGGRSGANVLTFGAGSRLTVL.

This clone has just one count. V gene TRBV10-3 combines with J gene TRBJ1-6, with D tentatively TRBD1 (6 bases). The CDR3 is 15 residues long. The germline V gene has CDR1 ENHRY and CDR2 SYGVKD. The ends were cut back, 4 bases at V and 10 bases at J, with 17 bases in the middle. CDR3 region: CAISARGEGTSPLHF. DNA of the CDR3: TGTGCCATCAGTGCTAGGGGGGAGGGTACGTCACCCCTCCACTTT.

The V call is TRBV5-1, the J call TRBJ2-7; unclear D gene. V shed 4 bases and J shed 3 bases, with 17 bases lying between them. Germline lookup yields CDR1 SGHRS and CDR2 YFSETQ. This CDR3 contains 15 residues. The CDR3 is CASSVEPDLFYEQYF. DNA of the CDR3: TGCGCCAGCAGCGTCGAACCCGACTTGTTCTACGAGCAGTACTTC.

V and J are TRBV30 and TRBJ2-5; 8 nucleotides align to TRBD2. The CDR3 loop spans 14 amino acids. The V gene end was trimmed by 3 bases and the J gene end by 5 bases; junction bases not matched to a gene: 8. Germline CDR1 is GTSNPN and CDR2 is SVGIG (reference sequence). CDR3 in amino acids: CAWRVAGSVETQYF. In nucleotides, the CDR3 is TGTGCCTGGAGGGTAGCGGGAAGCGTGGAGACCCAGTACTTC.

V is TRBV14 and J is TRBJ1-2; 7 bases fit TRBD1. This CDR3 is built from 12 residues. Germline CDR1 and CDR2: SGHDN and FVKESK. J was trimmed by 11 bases and V by 0 bases; bases with no gene match: 3. CDR3 sequence (DNA): TGTGCCAGCAGCCAAGATCGGACAGGATACACCTTC. Translating gives CASSQDRTGYTF.

This clone was detected ten times or more. V and J are TRBV4-2 and TRBJ2-1, with 10 bases matching TRBD2. CDR3 length: 15 residues. J was trimmed by 8 bases and V by 1 base; bases with no gene match: 5. Germline values: CDR1 LGHNA, CDR2 YNFKEQ. CDR3 region: CASSQVAGGVDEQFF. CDR3 nucleotide sequence: TGTGCCAGCAGCCAAGTAGCGGGAGGTGTTGATGAGCAGTTCTTC.